The entry below gives a single TCR beta chain sequence along with its context. Its cognate antigen is unknown. Repertoires were generated with immunoSEQ multiplex PCR, while TCRdb's copy carries only in-frame clones and drops some. The repertoire includes some 84,000 clones, about 90% of them detected once, and roughly 15% sits in the top ten. CDR3 length: 16 residues. The V end lost 6 bases, the J end lost 1 base, and 18 bases lay between the germline ends. Looked up from germline, CDR1 is LNHNV and CDR2 is YYDKDF (reference sequence). These data belong to a study of T cell responses to AZD1222 COVID-19 vaccine. Study findings and constraints: Females outnumbered males among donors, who were mostly white British; clonal diversity was possibly underestimated. Following two doses of AZD1222, Spike-specific TCR breadth and depth rose. Vaccine-associated CD4 TCRs spanned spike, dominant at 160-218 and 743-854.

The V gene is TRBV15, the J gene TRBJ1-2, with a possible D match to TRBD1 (6 bases). This TCR came from an adult in good health. Material: peripheral blood, obtained on day 0 of AZD1222 vaccination. CDR3 DNA: TGTGCCACCAGAGAGACAGGTTCAAGGGGTAACTATGGCTACACCTTC. It yields the protein CATRETGSRGNYGYTF.